The 24 T cell receptor beta chains listed next were all sequenced from one sample in a study of response to subunit inactivated influenza vaccine. From the RT-PCR reads, TCRdb called clonotypes with MiXCR, one entry per CDR3 protein. Of a few hundred thousand distinct CDR3 sequences in the sample, under 8.5% were seen once. Here the sequenced sample was PBMCs from blood, taken less than 30 months after vaccination. Every receptor here comes from a man aged 50-75 years who received an inactivated influenza vaccine.

This rearrangement joins TRBV27 to TRBJ2-2; tentative D call: TRBD1 (5 bases). Germline V CDR1 and CDR2: MNHEY, SMNVEV (reference sequence). The CDR3 contains 14 residues. V lost 8 bases and J lost 5, with 15 bases in between. CDR3 protein: CASAVGRRTGELFF. The CDR3 DNA reads as TGTGCCAGCGCGGTGGGGCGGCGTACCGGGGAGCTGTTTTTT.

Only a few counts were recorded for this clonotype. The gene calls are TRBV6-5 and TRBJ2-5; TRBD2 aligns across 8 bases. Unmatched junction bases numbered 7, after V lost 5 bases and J lost 5 bases. Germline CDR1 reads MNHEY; CDR2 reads SVGAGI. The CDR3 has 14 amino acids. CDR3 protein: CASSNPGLGETQYF. CDR3 in DNA: TGTGCCAGCAGTAACCCGGGACTAGGGGAGACCCAGTACTTC.

This rearrangement joins TRBV5-1 to TRBJ2-5; D might be TRBD1 (6 bases). The CDR3 consists of 13 residues. V dropped 4 bases and J dropped 5 bases, with 12 bases sitting between them. Germline V gene data show CDR1 as SGHRS and CDR2 as YFSETQ. CDR3 in DNA: TGCGCCAGCAGCAACAGGGATTTGGAGACCCAGTACTTC. This codes for CASSNRDLETQYF.

This clonotype was found many times. This chain connects TRBV5-1 to TRBJ1-2; D is unclear. The germline gives CDR1 SGHRS, CDR2 YFSETQ. The CDR3 covers 12 residues. The V end was cut by 6 bases, the J end by 1 base, with 7 bases between. The CDR3 protein is CASTTDNYGYTF. CDR3 DNA: TGCGCCAGCACCACAGATAACTATGGCTACACCTTC.

This clonotype was observed at least ten times. CDR3 sequence (DNA): TGTGCCAGCAGATCCCTGGCGTGGGCACCAACTACAGATACGCAGTATTTT. Amino acids: CASRSLAWAPTTDTQYF. V and J are TRBV27 and TRBJ2-3; D remains unclear. The CDR3 runs 17 residues. V was shortened by 6 bases and J by 3 bases, with 22 bases between the two germline ends. In germline, CDR1 is MNHEY, CDR2 SMNVEV (reference sequence).

The chain is built from TRBV20-1 and TRBJ2-1; D not certain. The CDR3 has 14 amino acids. The germline CDR1 and CDR2 sequences are DFQATT and SNEGSKA (reference sequence). V lost 7 bases to trimming and J lost 6 bases, with 19 bases between them. The CDR3 protein is CSVLDGLQTNEQFF. DNA for the CDR3: TGCAGTGTTTTGGACGGTTTGCAAACCAATGAGCAGTTCTTC.

V usage is TRBV5-4 and J usage is TRBJ2-7, with TRBD1 matching over 7 bases. V was pared by 0 bases and J by 2 bases, with 5 bases of the junction left unmatched. Germline loops: CDR1 SGHNT, CDR2 YYREEE (reference sequence). CDR3 length: 15 residues. The CDR3 loop is CASSLGGGAAYEQYF. Here the CDR3 DNA reads TGTGCCAGCAGCTTGGGAGGGGGCGCGGCCTACGAGCAGTACTTC.

This clonotype was counted only a few times. J is TRBJ1-2 and V is TRBV3-1, with D possibly matching TRBD1 (6 bases). Germline V gene lookup returns CDR1 LGHDT and CDR2 YNNKEL (reference sequence). The CDR3 is made up of 16 amino acids. V was pared by 1 base and J by 5 bases, with 17 bases between. The CDR3 sequence: CASSQGPTGTGYGYTF. For the CDR3, the DNA is TGTGCCAGCAGCCAAGGTCCCACAGGGACGGGTTATGGCTACACCTTC.

There are a few counts of this clonotype. The V call is TRBV4-1, the J call TRBJ2-7; a weak D match, TRBD1 (6 bases). Germline-derived CDR1 and CDR2 are MGHRA and YSYEKL. The CDR3 is made up of 15 amino acids. Trimming shortened V by 4 bases and J by 4 bases, and 17 bases separated the two germline ends. DNA for the CDR3: TGCGCCAGCAGCCGAGGGGGTGGGGGCCCGTACGAGCAGTACTTC. It encodes CASSRGGGGPYEQYF.

The rearrangement uses TRBV20-1 and TRBJ2-7, with TRBD1 matching 7 bases. The V segment lost 3 bases and the J segment 2 bases; nucleotides outside the gene matches: 7. This CDR3 region has 14 residues. The germline V gene encodes CDR1 DFQATT and CDR2 SNEGSKA (reference sequence). CDR3 protein: CSASRDSSAYEQYF. CDR3 DNA sequence: TGCAGTGCTAGCCGGGACAGTTCGGCCTACGAGCAGTACTTC.

This clonotype was counted a few times. V gene TRBV4-2 combines with J gene TRBJ2-7; D ambiguous. The germline CDR1 and CDR2 sequences are LGHNA and YNFKEQ. The CDR3 is 13 residues long. The V end lost 1 base, the J end lost 2 bases, and 6 bases lay between the germline ends. This chain's CDR3 is CASSQGSTYEQYF. The CDR3 nucleotides read TGTGCCAGCAGCCAAGGTTCGACCTACGAGCAGTACTTC.

This clonotype was picked up many times. This rearrangement joins TRBV6-1 to TRBJ1-1; the D is unclear. CDR1 and CDR2 from the germline V gene are MNHNS and SASEGT. The CDR3 runs 11 residues. Trimming shortened V by 7 bases and J by 0 bases, and 3 bases separated the two germline ends. As DNA, the CDR3 is TGTGCCAGCAAGGTGAACACTGAAGCTTTCTTT. Residues: CASKVNTEAFF.

This clonotype came up many times. The chain links TRBV5-6 to TRBJ2-2; D might be TRBD2 (6 bases). Germline CDR1 is SGHDT and CDR2 is YYEEEE. This CDR3 is 16 amino acids long. Between the trimmed V and J ends, which lost 2 bases and 3 bases, there was a span of 14 bases. The CDR3 coding sequence is TGTGCCAGCAGCTTCTCGGAGGGGACCGACACCGGGGAGCTGTTTTTT. Protein: CASSFSEGTDTGELFF.

In this sample, this clonotype turned up many times. The chain uses TRBV5-1 and TRBJ2-1, with D perhaps assigned TRBD1 or TRBD2 (5 bases each). Germline CDR1 SGHRS, CDR2 YFSETQ. Trimming cost V 4 bases and J 5 bases, with 10 bases left between them. The CDR3 extends over 13 amino acids. The DNA for the CDR3 is TGCGCCAGCAGCCGGGACGTACACAATGAGCAGTTCTTC. It specifies CASSRDVHNEQFF.

This clonotype was counted many times. The chain carries TRBV4-1 and TRBJ2-1, with D maybe TRBD2 (6 bases). CDR1 MGHRA and CDR2 YSYEKL come from the germline V gene. The CDR3 totals 13 residues. V dropped 2 bases and J dropped 7 bases, with 9 bases sitting between them. CDR3: CASSQNAGNEQFF. The DNA for the CDR3 is TGCGCCAGCAGCCAAAACGCGGGGAATGAGCAGTTCTTC.

This clonotype was observed a handful of times. V gene TRBV3-1 combines with J gene TRBJ2-5; D is possibly TRBD2 (6 bases). The CDR3 consists of 15 residues. Germline V CDR1 and CDR2: LGHDT, YNNKEL (reference sequence). V lost 4 bases to trimming and J lost 5 bases, with 17 bases between them. The DNA for the CDR3 is TGTGCCAGCAGCCTTCCGCAAAGGAGGGATGAGACCCAGTACTTC. Protein sequence: CASSLPQRRDETQYF.

The chain uses TRBV5-1 and TRBJ2-4; no reliable D call. The length of the CDR3 is 14 residues. Per germline, CDR1 SGHRS and CDR2 YFSETQ. Trimming stripped 8 bases from V and 1 base from J, with 13 bases between. The CDR3 loop reads CASKRDGAKNIQYF. CDR3 in DNA: TGCGCCAGTAAGCGTGACGGGGCCAAAAACATTCAGTACTTC.

This clonotype was seen only a few times. V usage is TRBV7-8 and J usage is TRBJ2-2, with D hard to call. The V and J ends lost 5 bases and 6 bases respectively, with 7 bases between them. CDR1 and CDR2 from the germline V gene are SGHVS and FQNEAQ. The CDR3 consists of 12 residues. The CDR3 here is CASSVISGELFF. The DNA for the CDR3 is TGTGCCAGCAGCGTTATCTCCGGGGAGCTGTTTTTT.

J is TRBJ1-1 and V is TRBV20-1, with 7 bases identical to TRBD1. V trimming: 4 bases; J trimming: 1 base; junction bases outside the gene matches: 6. Germline V CDR1 and CDR2: DFQATT, SNEGSKA (reference sequence). This CDR3 spans 14 amino acids. CDR3: CSATKQGTNTEAFF. In nucleotides, the CDR3 is TGCAGTGCTACAAAACAGGGGACGAACACTGAAGCTTTCTTT.

This clonotype was observed at least ten times. The rearrangement uses TRBV5-1 and TRBJ2-1, with 10 nucleotides matching TRBD1. V dropped 3 bases and J dropped 8; count of bases not matched to a gene: 2. The CDR3 is made up of 13 amino acids. The germline CDR1 and CDR2 sequences are SGHRS and YFSETQ. CDR3 DNA sequence: TGCGCCAGCAGCTGGACAGGGGGGGATGAGCAGTTCTTC. Its translation: CASSWTGGDEQFF.

This clonotype was picked up many times. This chain uses TRBV7-2 with TRBJ2-7; 9 positions agree with TRBD1. The trim removed 5 bases at V and 3 bases at J, leaving 2 bases unmatched. CDR1 and CDR2 (germline): SGHTA, FQGNSA. The CDR3 spans 13 residues. CDR3 nucleotides: TGTGCCAGCAGCAAGGACAGGGGCTACGAGCAGTACTTC. Residues: CASSKDRGYEQYF.

Concerning this clonotype: With a much larger clone just one base away, this may be a read error. V usage is TRBV20-1 and J usage is TRBJ2-7, with TRBD1 matching over 8 bases. This CDR3 spans 14 amino acids. From germline, CDR1 is DFQATT and CDR2 SNEGSKA (reference sequence). CDR3 nucleotides: TGCAATGTTACCCCCGTGACAGGGGCCTACGAGCAGTACTTC. This codes for CNVTPVTGAYEQYF.

The V and J genes are TRBV18 and TRBJ2-1; 7 bases align to TRBD2. The length of the CDR3 is 14 residues. V lost 3 bases, J lost 5 bases, and 4 bases stayed unmatched. Germline V gives CDR1 KGHSH, CDR2 LQKENI. The chain's CDR3 is CASSPKLADNEQFF. CDR3 bases: TGTGCCAGCTCACCCAAGCTAGCGGACAATGAGCAGTTCTTC. Looking up the rest from reference TRBV18 and TRBJ2-1 gives the full variable domain: NAGVMQNPRHLVRRRGQEARLRCSPMKGHSHVYWYRQLPEEGLKFMVYLQKENIIDESGMPKERFSAEFPKEGPSILRIQQVVRGDSAAYFCASSPKLADNEQFFGPGTRLTVL.

The rearrangement links TRBV28 to TRBJ1-1, with D tentatively TRBD1 (6 bases). CDR1 MDHEN and CDR2 SYDVKM come from the germline V gene. V shed 3 bases and J shed 5 bases, with 13 bases lying between them. This CDR3 is 14 amino acids long. This chain's CDR3 is CASSFQTGLTEAFF. The CDR3 bases are TGTGCCAGCAGTTTCCAGACAGGACTGACTGAAGCTTTCTTT.